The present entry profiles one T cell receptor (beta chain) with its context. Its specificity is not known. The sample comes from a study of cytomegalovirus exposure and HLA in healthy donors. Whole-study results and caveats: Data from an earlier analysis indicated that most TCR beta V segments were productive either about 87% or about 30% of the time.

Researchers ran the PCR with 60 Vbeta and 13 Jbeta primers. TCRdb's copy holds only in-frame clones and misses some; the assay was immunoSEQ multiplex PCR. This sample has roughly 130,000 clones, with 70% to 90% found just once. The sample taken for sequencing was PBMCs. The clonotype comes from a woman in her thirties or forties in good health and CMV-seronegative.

The CDR3 coding sequence is TGTGCCAGCAGCTTAGCGGGGGGGAACCAAGAGACCCAGTACTTC. This translates into CASSLAGGNQETQYF. The rearrangement joins TRBV7-9 to TRBJ2-5; the match to TRBD2 covers 7 bases. V was pared by 0 bases and J by 0 bases, with 1 base of the junction left unmatched. Germline CDR1 reads SEHNR; CDR2 reads FQNEAQ (reference sequence). This CDR3 has 15 amino acids.